Included here is one T cell receptor beta chain sequence, with context. The antigen is undetermined. These data are taken from a study of blood T cells in healthy people across ages. Across the study: About one barcoded beta molecule per two T cells came from capture by template switching. Study-wide results and limits: Unsorted PBMCs blocked a conclusive comparison of naive and antigen-experienced cells.

Together with a sample-barcoded 5' primer, a J-beta primer mix was included in a second PCR lasting about 7 to 11 cycles. Every sample returned 2.5 million or more CDR3-containing paired-end reads. TCRdb re-called the 5' RACE reads through MiXCR, storing one row per CDR3 protein. The sample lists around 280,000 distinct CDR3 sequences, around 30% occurring once. CDR3 size: 13 residues. Germline V gene data show CDR1 as SQVTM and CDR2 as ANQGSEA. The V end lost 7 bases, the J end lost 3 bases, and 16 bases lay between the germline ends. The draw of peripheral blood yielded ten milliliters from each donor.

Sequences were obtained from blood. The sequence came from an older woman in good health. The chain is built from TRBV29-1 and TRBJ2-7; D call uncertain. Here the CDR3 reads CSALDDFLYEQYF. The DNA of the CDR3 is TGCAGCGCCTTGGACGACTTCCTCTACGAGCAGTACTTC.